What follows is one TCR beta chain and its context. Its antigen remains undetermined. No per-base quality is available; no much larger clone lies one base away. V and J lose 6 bases and 1 base, and a span of 6 bases separates them. The CDR3 holds 13 amino acids from the cysteine to the phenylalanine. Only the CDR3 DNA stays, 39 bases, in frame from base 1. CDR1 is given as MNHEY and CDR2 as SVGEGT, both from the germline V gene. The record originates from a study of T-cell memory formation after mild COVID-19 (dated by TCRdb to the early 2020s). General notes on the study: Most TCR sequence clusters were specific to one of the two donors. Two young, previously healthy adult volunteers made up the cohort, one male and one female. T-cell clones expanding and contracting after mild COVID-19 in a couple of donors were tracked by longitudinal TCRalpha and TCRbeta repertoire sequencing.

Sequencing took place on an Illumina NovaSeq 6000. TCRalpha and TCRbeta cDNA libraries were built by 5'RACE with constant-segment primers, adding sample barcodes and unique molecular identifiers. Trizol reagent was used to extract RNA from every sample. Libraries were amplified in two PCR steps, with a second sample barcode and Illumina TruSeq adapters added in the second step. Sequencing of the libraries was done on an Illumina NovaSeq, producing 2 x 150 bp paired-end reads. The study's own analysis went as follows. With migec v1.2.7, reads were demultiplexed and then collapsed into UMI-guided consensus sequences. Using mixcr v2.1.11, the UMI consensuses were aligned to TRA and TRB V and J templates and assembled into clonotypes. Clonotypes were classified as expanded or contracted when called significant by both edgeR and NoisET, with noise models trained on biological replicates. For edgeR calls, the thresholds were a false discovery rate-adjusted p below 0.01 and a log2 fold-change of 1. As an exploratory analysis of dynamics, max-normalized trajectories of the 1000 most abundant clonotypes were examined with PCA combined with hierarchical clustering. Separately sequenced CD4+ and CD8+ repertoires were used to assign a CD4 or CD8 phenotype to each responding clone. Through fastp at Q25 and MiXCR, TCRdb rebuilt clones from the public reads, retaining in-frame beta chains. Rows matching on CDR3 protein sequence are summarized as one entry with the most common DNA and genes. The V and J calls shown here were made by TCRdb, not taken from the authors' results. The sample records 410,000 or so distinct CDR3 sequences, less than 25% of which are singletons. Around 12% of the sample is held by the ten biggest clonotypes.

Ficoll-Paque density gradient centrifugation was used to isolate PBMCs. Study-level results and caveats: The second-wave clones that peaked on day 37 were not confirmed to be SARS-CoV-2 specific. Some responding clones were detected in pre-infection memory, which suggested that pre-existing cross-reactive memory T cells had joined the SARS-CoV-2 response. Contracting CD4+ clones turned up mainly in the CM and EM memory subsets, whereas EMRA was where CD8+ clones were enriched. Clones contracting from day 15 to 85 had balanced CD4/CD8 phenotypes, while a second wave expanding from day 15 to 37 was biased towards CD4+. The study covered only a couple of mild cases, and larger cohorts including severe cases with pre-infection samples were considered necessary.

The clonotype originates from an adult woman who had mild COVID-19 (a few samples of this study predate the infection). The sample titles of this study are shuffled in the database, so cell type and time point are left out; the donor was told from shared clones. Sequencing was performed on PBMCs or a T cell subset sorted from them (not recorded which). This chain is built from TRBV6-2 or TRBV6-3 and TRBJ2-2; no D segment can be confidently identified. The bases read TGTGCCAGCAGGACGGTGAACACCGGGGAGCTGTTTTTT. Translated, it gives CASRTVNTGELFF.